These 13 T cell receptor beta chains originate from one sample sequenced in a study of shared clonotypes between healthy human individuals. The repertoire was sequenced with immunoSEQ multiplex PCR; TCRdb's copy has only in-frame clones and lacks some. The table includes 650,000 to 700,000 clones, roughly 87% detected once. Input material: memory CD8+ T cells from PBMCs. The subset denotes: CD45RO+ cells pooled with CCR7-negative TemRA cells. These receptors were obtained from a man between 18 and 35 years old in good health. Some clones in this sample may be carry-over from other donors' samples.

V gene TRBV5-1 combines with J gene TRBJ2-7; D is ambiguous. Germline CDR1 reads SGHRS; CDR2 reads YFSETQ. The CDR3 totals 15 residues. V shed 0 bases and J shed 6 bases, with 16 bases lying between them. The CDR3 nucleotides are TGCGCCAGCAGCTTGGATTCTGCGTTGGATCCCGAGCAGTACTTC. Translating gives CASSLDSALDPEQYF.

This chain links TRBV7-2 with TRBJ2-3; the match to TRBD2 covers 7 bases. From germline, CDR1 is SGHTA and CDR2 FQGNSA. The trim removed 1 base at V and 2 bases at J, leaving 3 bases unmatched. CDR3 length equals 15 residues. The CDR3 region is CASSLGGRVTDTQYF. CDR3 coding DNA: TGTGCCAGCAGCTTAGGGGGGAGGGTCACAGATACGCAGTATTTT.

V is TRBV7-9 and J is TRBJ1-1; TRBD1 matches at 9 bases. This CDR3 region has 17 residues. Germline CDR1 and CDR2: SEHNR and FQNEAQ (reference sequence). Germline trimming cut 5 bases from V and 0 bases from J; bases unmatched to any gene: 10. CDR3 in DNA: TGTGCCAGCAGCACACCGACAGGGGGGTCCGTGAACACTGAAGCTTTCTTT. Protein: CASSTPTGGSVNTEAFF.

The CDR3 nucleotides read TGCGCCAGCAGCTCGGAGGTCAGACAGGGATGGGAGACCCAGTACTTC. Its protein product is CASSSEVRQGWETQYF. The chain employs TRBV5-1 and TRBJ2-5; 7 nucleotides line up with TRBD1. J gave up 5 bases and V 3 bases, and 13 bases lay outside the gene matches. CDR3 size: 16 residues. Per germline, CDR1 SGHRS and CDR2 YFSETQ.

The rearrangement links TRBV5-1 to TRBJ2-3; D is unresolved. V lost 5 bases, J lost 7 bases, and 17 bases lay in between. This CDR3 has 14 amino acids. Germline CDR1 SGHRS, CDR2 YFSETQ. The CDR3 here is CASRSRAEENTQYF. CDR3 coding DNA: TGCGCCAGCAGGAGCCGAGCAGAGGAGAATACGCAGTATTTT. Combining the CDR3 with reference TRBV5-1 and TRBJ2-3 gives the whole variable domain KAGVTQTPRYLIKTRGQQVTLSCSPISGHRSVSWYQQTPGQGLQFLFEYFSETQRNKGNFPGRFSGRQFSNSRSEMNVSTLELGDSALYLCASRSRAEENTQYFGPGTRLTVL.

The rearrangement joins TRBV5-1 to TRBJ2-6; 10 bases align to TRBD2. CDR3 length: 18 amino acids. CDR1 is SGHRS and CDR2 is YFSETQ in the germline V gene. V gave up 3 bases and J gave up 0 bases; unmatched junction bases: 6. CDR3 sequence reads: CASSSRTSGNSGANVLTF. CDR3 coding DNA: TGCGCCAGCAGCTCCCGGACTAGCGGTAACTCTGGGGCCAACGTCCTGACTTTC.

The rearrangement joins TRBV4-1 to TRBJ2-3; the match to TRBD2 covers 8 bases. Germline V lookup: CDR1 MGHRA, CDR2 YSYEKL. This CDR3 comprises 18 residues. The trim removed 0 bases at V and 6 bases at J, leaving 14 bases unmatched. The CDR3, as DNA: TGCGCCAGCAGCCAAGATTCCAAACTAGCGGAGGGCAGGGATACGCAGTATTTT. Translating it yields CASSQDSKLAEGRDTQYF.

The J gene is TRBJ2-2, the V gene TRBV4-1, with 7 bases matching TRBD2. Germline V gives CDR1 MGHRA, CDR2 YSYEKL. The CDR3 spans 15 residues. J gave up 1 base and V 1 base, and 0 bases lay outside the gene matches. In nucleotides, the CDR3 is TGCGCCAGCAGCCAAGCGGGAGGGAACACCGGGGAGCTGTTTTTT. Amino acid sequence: CASSQAGGNTGELFF.

The CDR3 DNA is TGTGCCAGCAGCTTAGCTAGCGGGAGTTACGAGCAGTACTTC. The encoded protein is CASSLASGSYEQYF. This chain connects TRBV7-6 to TRBJ2-7; the match to TRBD2 covers 9 bases. Trimming took 0 bases from V and 4 from J; bases not matched to a gene: 1. CDR3 length: 14 amino acids. CDR1 and CDR2 from the germline V gene are SGHVS and FNYEAQ.

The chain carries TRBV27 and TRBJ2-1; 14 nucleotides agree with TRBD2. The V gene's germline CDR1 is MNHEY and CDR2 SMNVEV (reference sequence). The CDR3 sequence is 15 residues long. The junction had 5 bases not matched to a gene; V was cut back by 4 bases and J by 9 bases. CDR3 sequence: CASSSGTSGSGEQFF. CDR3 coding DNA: TGTGCCAGCAGTTCCGGGACTAGCGGGAGTGGTGAGCAGTTCTTC.

The CDR3 nucleotides are TGTGCCAGCAGTCCCCGGGGAACCACAGATACGCAGTATTTT. It translates to CASSPRGTTDTQYF. The chain uses TRBV28 and TRBJ2-3; perhaps TRBD2 as D (5 bases). Per germline, CDR1 MDHEN and CDR2 SYDVKM. Deletions cut 5 bases from V and 2 bases from J, with 11 bases between. This CDR3 region has 14 residues.

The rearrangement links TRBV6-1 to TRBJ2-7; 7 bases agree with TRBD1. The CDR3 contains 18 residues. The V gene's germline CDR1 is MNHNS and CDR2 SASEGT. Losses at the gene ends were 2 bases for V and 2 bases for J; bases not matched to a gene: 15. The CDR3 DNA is TGTGCCAGCAGTGAACCGTACGCCCCGGGACAGACACCCTACGAGCAGTACTTC. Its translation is CASSEPYAPGQTPYEQYF.

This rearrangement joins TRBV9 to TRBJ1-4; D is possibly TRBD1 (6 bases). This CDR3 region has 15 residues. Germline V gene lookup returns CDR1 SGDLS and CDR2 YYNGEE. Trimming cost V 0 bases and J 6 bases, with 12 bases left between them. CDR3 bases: TGTGCCAGCAGCGTAGGGGGGCGTCTGGATGAAAAACTGTTTTTT. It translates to CASSVGGRLDEKLFF.